This T cell receptor (beta chain) was recovered during a study of shared clonotypes between healthy human individuals. Overall study results and limits: The donor pool, a small one, limited the genetic and exposure-history diversity represented. The study sampled only blood, and tissue repertoires likely differ. It was expected that sequencing depth would affect clonotype sharing among donors.

Assay used: immunoSEQ multiplex PCR; TCRdb lists only in-frame clones, some missing. The sample has some 500,000 clones, roughly 95% seen once. There are 16 residues in the CDR3. The germline CDR1 and CDR2 sequences are MNHNY and SVGAGI (reference sequence). Trimming at V came to 6 bases and at J to 1 base, leaving 8 bases not matched to a gene. Of note for this clone: Its specificity is unknown.

The chain has TRBV6-6 and TRBJ2-1; 8 nucleotides line up with TRBD2. The receptor comes from a woman aged 25 to 39 in good health. Sequences were obtained from naive CD4+ T cells sorted from blood. Subset specified: CD45RA+ positively selected. The CDR3 nucleotides are TGTGCCAGCAGCGAGCCGGGACTAGGGTCCTACAATGAGCAGTTCTTC. Amino acid sequence: CASSEPGLGSYNEQFF.